This TCR beta chain emerged from a study of blood T cell repertoires in COVID-19. On the study more broadly: Donors in the United States, Italy and Spain gave samples during acute or convalescent COVID-19. PBMCs, B-cell-depleted T cells, or T cells were the source of the cDNA or gDNA that made up the material.

Study processing details: Amplification with reference gene primers provided the estimates of nucleated cell counts. Assay: immunoSEQ multiplex PCR; the TCRdb copy retains only in-frame clones and omits some. The V and J calls and the clone size are those of that table, but D and trimming were determined from the DNA. In the table there are approximately 35,000 clones, around 90% of which are singletons. This clone has only a few counts. The sequenced sample consisted of peripheral blood. This clonotype originated in a woman aged 70-85 years with active COVID-19.

CDR3 in amino acids: CASSRFGQNSYEQYF. CDR3 DNA sequence: TGTGCCAGCAGCAGGTTCGGACAGAACTCCTACGAGCAGTACTTC. The chain is built from TRBV11-3 and TRBJ2-7; perhaps TRBD1 as D (6 bases). V shed 5 bases and J shed 0 bases, with 14 bases lying between them. The CDR3 has 15 amino acids. CDR1 is SGHNT, CDR2 YENEEA, per germline.